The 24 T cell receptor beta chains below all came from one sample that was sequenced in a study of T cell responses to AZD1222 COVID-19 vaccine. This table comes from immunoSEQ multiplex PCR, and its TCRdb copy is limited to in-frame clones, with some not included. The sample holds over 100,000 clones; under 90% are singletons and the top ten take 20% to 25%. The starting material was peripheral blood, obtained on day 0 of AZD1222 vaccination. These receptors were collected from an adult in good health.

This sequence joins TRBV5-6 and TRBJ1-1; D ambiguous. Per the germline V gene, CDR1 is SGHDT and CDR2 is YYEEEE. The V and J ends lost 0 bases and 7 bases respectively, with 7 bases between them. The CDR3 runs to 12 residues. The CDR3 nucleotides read TGTGCCAGCAGCTTGGCCACGGTTGAAGCTTTCTTT. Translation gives CASSLATVEAFF.

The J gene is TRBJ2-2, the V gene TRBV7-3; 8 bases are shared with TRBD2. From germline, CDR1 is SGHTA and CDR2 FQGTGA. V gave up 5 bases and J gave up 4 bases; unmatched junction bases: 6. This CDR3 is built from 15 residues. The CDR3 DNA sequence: TGTGCCAGCAGCGAAGCGGGGGTAGGCACCGGGGAGCTGTTTTTT. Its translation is CASSEAGVGTGELFF.

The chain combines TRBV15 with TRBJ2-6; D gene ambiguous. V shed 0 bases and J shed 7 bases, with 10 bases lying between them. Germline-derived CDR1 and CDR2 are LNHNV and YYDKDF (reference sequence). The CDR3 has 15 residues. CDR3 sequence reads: CATSRDPPRANVLTF. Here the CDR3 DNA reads TGTGCCACCAGCAGAGATCCTCCTCGCGCCAACGTCCTGACTTTC.

Written as DNA, the CDR3 is TGTGCCACCAGCAGACCGGACCAGCTAAACACTGAAGCTTTCTTT. As protein: CATSRPDQLNTEAFF. J is TRBJ1-1 and V is TRBV15; D is uncertain. With 2 bases removed from V and 2 bases from J, the gap between germline ends came to 12 bases. The germline CDR1 and CDR2 sequences are LNHNV and YYDKDF (reference sequence). This CDR3 is 15 amino acids long.

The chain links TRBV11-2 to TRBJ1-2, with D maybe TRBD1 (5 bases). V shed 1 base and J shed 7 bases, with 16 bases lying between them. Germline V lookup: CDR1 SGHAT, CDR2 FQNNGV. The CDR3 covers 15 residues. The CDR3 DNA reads TGTGCCAGCAGCTTAGTTGGGGCCCAAGGGGCTGGCTACACCTTC. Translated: CASSLVGAQGAGYTF.

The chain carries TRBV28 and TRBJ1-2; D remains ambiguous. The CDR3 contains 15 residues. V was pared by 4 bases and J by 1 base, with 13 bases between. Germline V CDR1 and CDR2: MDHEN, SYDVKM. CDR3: CASSSPGGFNYGYTF. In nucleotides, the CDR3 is TGTGCCAGCAGTTCCCCGGGAGGGTTTAACTATGGCTACACCTTC.

In DNA, the CDR3 is TGTGCCAGCTCACCAGGTGGGGAGTCACCCCTCCACTTT. Translated, it gives CASSPGGESPLHF. V gene TRBV18 combines with J gene TRBJ1-6; D is uncertain. Deletions cut 2 bases from V and 10 bases from J, with 9 bases between. The CDR3 is 13 residues long. CDR1 KGHSH and CDR2 LQKENI come from the germline V gene.

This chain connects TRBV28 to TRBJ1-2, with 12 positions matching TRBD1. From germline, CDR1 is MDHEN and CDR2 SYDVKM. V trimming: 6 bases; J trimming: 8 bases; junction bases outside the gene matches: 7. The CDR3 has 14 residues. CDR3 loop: CASSGTGGAVGYTF. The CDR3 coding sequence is TGTGCCAGCAGCGGGACAGGGGGCGCGGTAGGCTACACCTTC.

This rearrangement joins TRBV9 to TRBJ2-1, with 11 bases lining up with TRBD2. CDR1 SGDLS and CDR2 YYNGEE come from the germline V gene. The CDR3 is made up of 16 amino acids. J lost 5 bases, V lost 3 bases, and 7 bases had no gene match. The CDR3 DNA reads TGTGCCAGCAGCGAGATACTAGCGGGGGTTAACAATGAGCAGTTCTTC. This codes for CASSEILAGVNNEQFF.

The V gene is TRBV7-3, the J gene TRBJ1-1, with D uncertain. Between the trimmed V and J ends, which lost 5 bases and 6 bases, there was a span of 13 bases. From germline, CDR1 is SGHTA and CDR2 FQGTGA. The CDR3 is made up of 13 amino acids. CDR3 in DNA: TGTGCCAGCAGCGGCCTGGGTCGGGCTGAAGCTTTCTTT. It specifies CASSGLGRAEAFF.

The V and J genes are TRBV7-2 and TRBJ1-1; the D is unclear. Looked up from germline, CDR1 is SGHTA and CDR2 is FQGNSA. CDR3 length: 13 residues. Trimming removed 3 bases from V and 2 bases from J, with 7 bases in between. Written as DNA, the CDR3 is TGTGCCAGCAGCTTCACAGCTAACACTGAAGCTTTCTTT. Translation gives CASSFTANTEAFF.

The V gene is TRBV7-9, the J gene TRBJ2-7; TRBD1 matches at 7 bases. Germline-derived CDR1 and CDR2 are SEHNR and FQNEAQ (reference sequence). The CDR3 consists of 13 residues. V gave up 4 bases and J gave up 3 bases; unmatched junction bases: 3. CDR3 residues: CASSSGTDYEQYF. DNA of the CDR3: TGTGCCAGCAGCTCCGGGACAGACTACGAGCAGTACTTC.

The CDR3 here is CASSDSGLIEELFF. CDR3 DNA sequence: TGCGCCAGCAGTGATTCTGGACTTATAGAGGAGCTGTTTTTT. This rearrangement joins TRBV10-2 to TRBJ2-2; a possible D gene is TRBD2 (5 bases). Trimming stripped 3 bases from V and 10 bases from J, with 15 bases between. This CDR3 is built from 14 residues. Germline-derived CDR1 and CDR2 are WSHSY and SAAADI.

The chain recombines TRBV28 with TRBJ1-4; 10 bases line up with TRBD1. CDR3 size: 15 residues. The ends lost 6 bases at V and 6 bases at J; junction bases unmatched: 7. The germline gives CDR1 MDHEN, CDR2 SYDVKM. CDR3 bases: TGTGCCAGCAGCGAAACCGGGACAGGGGATGAAAAACTGTTTTTT. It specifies CASSETGTGDEKLFF.

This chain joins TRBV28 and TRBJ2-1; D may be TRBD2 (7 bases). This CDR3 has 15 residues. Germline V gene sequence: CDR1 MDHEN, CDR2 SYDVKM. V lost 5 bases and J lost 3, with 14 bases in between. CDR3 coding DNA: TGTGCCAGCAGTGGAGGGGGGGCTCACTACAATGAGCAGTTCTTC. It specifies CASSGGGAHYNEQFF.

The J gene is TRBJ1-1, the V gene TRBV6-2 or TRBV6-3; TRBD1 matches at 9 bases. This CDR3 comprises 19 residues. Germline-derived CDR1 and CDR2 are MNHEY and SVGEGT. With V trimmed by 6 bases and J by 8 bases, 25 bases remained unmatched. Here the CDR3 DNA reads TGTGCCAGCAGCGGATCCTTTCCGGGACAGGGTGTAAGGAAAATGGAAGCTTTCTTT. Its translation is CASSGSFPGQGVRKMEAFF.

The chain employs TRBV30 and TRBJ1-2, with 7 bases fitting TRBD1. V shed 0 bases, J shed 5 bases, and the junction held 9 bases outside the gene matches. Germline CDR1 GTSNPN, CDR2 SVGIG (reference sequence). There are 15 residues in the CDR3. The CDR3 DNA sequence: TGTGCCTGGAGTGTGACAGGGAAACATTCGTATGGCTACACCTTC. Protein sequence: CAWSVTGKHSYGYTF.

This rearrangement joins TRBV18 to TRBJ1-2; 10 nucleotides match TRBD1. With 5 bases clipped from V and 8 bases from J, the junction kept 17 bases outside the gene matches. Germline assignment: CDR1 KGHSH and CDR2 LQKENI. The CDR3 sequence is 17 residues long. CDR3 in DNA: TGTGCCAGCTCATCGCTTACGACAGGGGGCACGGCAGGGGGCTACACCTTC. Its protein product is CASSSLTTGGTAGGYTF.

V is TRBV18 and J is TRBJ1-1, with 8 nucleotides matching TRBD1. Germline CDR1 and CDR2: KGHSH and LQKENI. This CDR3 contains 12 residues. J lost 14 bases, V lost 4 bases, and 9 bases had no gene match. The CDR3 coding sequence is TGTGCCAGCTCACTACAGGGGGGGGTCGGATTCTTT. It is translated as CASSLQGGVGFF.

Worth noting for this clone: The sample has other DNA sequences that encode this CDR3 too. Here the CDR3 DNA reads TGTGCCAGCTCCCCAATAAGGGATAACTATGGCTACACCTTC. Translating it yields CASSPIRDNYGYTF. The V call is TRBV18, the J call TRBJ1-2; unclear D gene. This CDR3 has 14 amino acids. Trimming shortened V by 6 bases and J by 1 base, and 12 bases separated the two germline ends. The germline CDR1 and CDR2 sequences are KGHSH and LQKENI.

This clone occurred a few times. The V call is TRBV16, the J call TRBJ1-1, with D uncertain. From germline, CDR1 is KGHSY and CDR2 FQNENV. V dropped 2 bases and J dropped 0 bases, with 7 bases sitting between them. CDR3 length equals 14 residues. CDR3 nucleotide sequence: TGTGCCAGCAGCCAACGGGGAGTGAACACTGAAGCTTTCTTT. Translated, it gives CASSQRGVNTEAFF.

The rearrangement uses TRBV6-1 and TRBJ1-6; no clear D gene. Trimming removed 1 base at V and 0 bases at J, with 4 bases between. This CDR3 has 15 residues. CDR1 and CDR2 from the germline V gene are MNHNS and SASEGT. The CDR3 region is CASSEDSSYNSPLHF. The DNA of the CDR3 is TGTGCCAGCAGTGAAGACAGCTCCTATAATTCACCCCTCCACTTT.

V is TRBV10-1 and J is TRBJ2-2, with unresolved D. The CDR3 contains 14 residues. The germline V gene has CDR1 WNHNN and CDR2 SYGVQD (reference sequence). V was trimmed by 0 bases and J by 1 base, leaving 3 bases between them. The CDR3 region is CASSESGNTGELFF. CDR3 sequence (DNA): TGCGCCAGCAGTGAGTCGGGGAACACCGGGGAGCTGTTTTTT.

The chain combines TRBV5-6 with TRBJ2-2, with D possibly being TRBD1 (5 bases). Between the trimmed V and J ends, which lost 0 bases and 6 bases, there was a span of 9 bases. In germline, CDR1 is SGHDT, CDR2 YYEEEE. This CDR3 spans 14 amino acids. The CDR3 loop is CASSLGQTAGELFF. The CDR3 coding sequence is TGTGCCAGCAGCTTGGGCCAGACAGCCGGGGAGCTGTTTTTT.